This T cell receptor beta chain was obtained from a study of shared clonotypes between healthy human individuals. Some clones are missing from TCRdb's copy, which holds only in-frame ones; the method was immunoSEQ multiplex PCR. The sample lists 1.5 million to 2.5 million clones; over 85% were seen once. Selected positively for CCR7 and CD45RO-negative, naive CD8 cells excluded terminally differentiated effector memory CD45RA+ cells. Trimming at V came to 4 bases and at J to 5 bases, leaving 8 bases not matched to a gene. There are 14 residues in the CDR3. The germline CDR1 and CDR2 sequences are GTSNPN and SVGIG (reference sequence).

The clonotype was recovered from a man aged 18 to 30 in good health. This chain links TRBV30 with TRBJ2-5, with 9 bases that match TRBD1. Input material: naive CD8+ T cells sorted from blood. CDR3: CAWTLTGGTETQYF. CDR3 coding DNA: TGTGCCTGGACCCTGACAGGGGGAACGGAGACCCAGTACTTC.